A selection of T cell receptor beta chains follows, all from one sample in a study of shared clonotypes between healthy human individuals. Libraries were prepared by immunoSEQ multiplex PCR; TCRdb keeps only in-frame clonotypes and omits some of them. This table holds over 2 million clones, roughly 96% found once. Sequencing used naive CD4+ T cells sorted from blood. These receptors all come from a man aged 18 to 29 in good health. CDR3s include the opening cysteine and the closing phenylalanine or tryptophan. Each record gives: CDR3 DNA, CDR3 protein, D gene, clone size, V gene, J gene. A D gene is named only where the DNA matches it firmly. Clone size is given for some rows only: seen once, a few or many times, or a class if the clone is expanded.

TGCGCCAGCAGCCTCCGTGCGGAAAGCTCCTACAATGAGCAGTTCTTC,CASSLRAESSYNEQFF,NA,NA,TRBV4-1,TRBJ2-1
TGTGCCAGTAGATCCACAGGGGAAGGAGGTGAAAAACTGTTTTTT,CASRSTGEGGEKLFF,TRBD1,NA,TRBV19,TRBJ1-4
TGTGCCTGGAGTGTACGTAAAGAGACCCAGTACTTC,CAWSVRKETQYF,NA,NA,TRBV30,TRBJ2-5
TGTGCCATCAGTGACGGGGTCAGGCAGTATAATTCACCCCTCCACTTT,CAISDGVRQYNSPLHF,NA,NA,TRBV10-3,TRBJ1-6
TGCGCCAGCGGGGGACAGTGGAGCTCCTACAATGAGCAGTTCTTC,CASGGQWSSYNEQFF,TRBD1,NA,TRBV5-1,TRBJ2-1
TGCGCCAGCAGCTTGGCACCGGGACAGGGGCCCCGCTACACCTTC,CASSLAPGQGPRYTF,TRBD1,NA,TRBV5-1,TRBJ1-2
TGTGCCAGCAGTCCAGCGGGCGGATCTAACTATGGCTACACCTTC,CASSPAGGSNYGYTF,NA,once,TRBV6-5,TRBJ1-2
TGCAGCGTTGTGCAGGGGGTCAACGAGCAGTACTTC,CSVVQGVNEQYF,TRBD1,NA,TRBV29-1,TRBJ2-7
TGTGCCAGCAGTTTATATGGGAATGAGCAGTTCTTC,CASSLYGNEQFF,NA,NA,TRBV27,TRBJ2-1
TGCGCCAGCAGCTTGGAGGGCGGGAGGCTGACAGATACGCAGTATTTT,CASSLEGGRLTDTQYF,TRBD2,NA,TRBV5-1,TRBJ2-3
TGTGCCAGCAGCCGATTAGCGGGAGAGATGGTAGAGGACAATGAGCAGTTCTTC,CASSRLAGEMVEDNEQFF,NA,NA,TRBV21-1,TRBJ2-1
TGTGCCAGCAGTTTTTCGGATTCACCCCTCCACTTT,CASSFSDSPLHF,NA,many,TRBV28,TRBJ1-6
TGCGCCAGCAGTCCCCTTTGGTACAGCGACCAAGGTACGGTGACGTATAATTCACCCCTCCACTTT,CASSPLWYSDQGTVTYNSPLHF,NA,NA,TRBV23-1,TRBJ1-6
TGTGCCAGCAGCACCGGACTAGCGGGAGCCTACGAGCAGTACTTC,CASSTGLAGAYEQYF,TRBD2,NA,TRBV7-2,TRBJ2-7
TGTGCCACCAGCCTCGGCTCTGGGGCCAACGTCCTGACTTTC,CATSLGSGANVLTF,NA,NA,TRBV15,TRBJ2-6
TGTGCCAGCAGCCCGGGGCGGGACAGGGTCGAGCAGTACTTC,CASSPGRDRVEQYF,TRBD1,NA,TRBV7-9,TRBJ2-7
TGTGCCAGCAGTTATTCTGGACCCACCGGCGAGCAGTACTTC,CASSYSGPTGEQYF,NA,NA,TRBV6-6,TRBJ2-7
TGTGCCAGCACCTACGGACAGTTCGTTAGCAATCAGCCCCAGCATTTT,CASTYGQFVSNQPQHF,NA,NA,TRBV6-6,TRBJ1-5
TGTGCCAGCAGTAGAGGGGGCAGGGGCCAGCCCCAGCATTTT,CASSRGGRGQPQHF,TRBD1,NA,TRBV2,TRBJ1-5
TGCGCCAGCAGCTTGGCGCTAGCCATACCCAATGAGCAGTTCTTC,CASSLALAIPNEQFF,NA,NA,TRBV5-1,TRBJ2-1
TGCGCCAGCAGCTTCAGGTTCGGGACGGGTACCTACGAGCAGTACTTC,CASSFRFGTGTYEQYF,NA,NA,TRBV5-1,TRBJ2-7
TGTGCCAGCAGCGGGAGTGCCTACGAGCAGTACTTC,CASSGSAYEQYF,NA,NA,TRBV2,TRBJ2-7
TGTGCTAGCAGCTTAGACGCTTCCAACGTCCTGACTTTC,CASSLDASNVLTF,NA,NA,TRBV7-7,TRBJ2-6
TGTGCCAGCAGTCTCACTAGCGGGGCCTACAATGAGCAGTTCTTC,CASSLTSGAYNEQFF,TRBD2,NA,TRBV6-5,TRBJ2-1